This T cell receptor beta chain came from a study of cytomegalovirus exposure and HLA in healthy donors. The method was immunoSEQ multiplex PCR; TCRdb's version includes in-frame clones alone and lacks a portion of them. The data contain 200,000 to 250,000 clones, around four fifths of them singletons. CDR1 and CDR2 from the germline V gene are MNHNS and SASEGT. This CDR3 region has 14 residues. The V end was cut by 3 bases, the J end by 3 bases, with 12 bases between. The chain recombines TRBV6-1 with TRBJ2-7, with D possibly called TRBD1 or TRBD2 (5 bases each). The TCR was taken from a woman aged 18-29 years in good health and CMV-seronegative. The sequencing sample was made of PBMCs. CDR3 coding DNA: TGTGCCAGCAGTGACGGGACGGTTGTCTACGAGCAGTACTTC. It yields the protein CASSDGTVVYEQYF.